This TCR beta chain appears in the sequencing data of a study of graft-versus-host responses after intestinal transplantation. Overall study results and limits: Graft-donor T cell macrochimerism coincided with high graft-versus-host to host-versus-graft clonal ratios in allografts. Early after transplant, HvG declines were associated with peak levels of circulating GvH clones.

In the case of this clone: Its antigen is unidentified.

Sequencing was performed with immunoSEQ multiplex PCR; in TCRdb, only in-frame clones are kept and a portion is missing. The sample holds over 45,000 clones, roughly 90% seen once. Sequenced here: unstimulated CD4+ T cells sorted from spleen or lymph node cells, sampled before transplant. The sequence came from a human donor who was the organ donor for an intestinal transplant.

CDR3 nucleotide sequence: TGTGCCATCAGTGAAACCCTATACAATGAGCAGTTCTTC. As protein: CAISETLYNEQFF. The chain combines TRBV10-3 with TRBJ2-1; D is unclear. The CDR3 is made up of 13 amino acids. In germline, CDR1 is ENHRY, CDR2 SYGVKD. Deletions cut 3 bases from V and 4 bases from J, with 7 bases between.